This is a list of T cell receptor beta chains from one sample in a study of cytomegalovirus exposure and HLA in healthy donors. Using immunoSEQ multiplex PCR, the repertoire was profiled, and TCRdb retains in-frame clones only, with some absent. This sample carries some 180,000 clones, about four fifths of them seen once, and the ten largest clones take less than 3.5%. Material: PBMCs. These receptors all stem from a female donor in good health and CMV-seronegative. CDR3s include the opening cysteine and the closing phenylalanine or tryptophan. D genes are given only for firm matches. Rows may omit the clone size; those that give it use once, few, many or a size class.

size	J	V	D	CDR3	DNA
NA	TRBJ2-1	TRBV19	TRBD2	CASSMGLAPYNEQFF	TGTGCCAGTAGTATGGGACTAGCACCTTACAATGAGCAGTTCTTC
NA	TRBJ2-7	TRBV28	TRBD1	CASSFPPGTAYEQYF	TGTGCCAGCAGTTTCCCTCCTGGGACAGCCTACGAACAGTACTTC
NA	TRBJ2-7	TRBV2	NA	CASSVLAIYEQYF	TGTGCCAGCAGTGTTCTAGCGATCTACGAGCAGTACTTC
NA	TRBJ2-2	TRBV7-2	TRBD2	CASSLVLAGGAGELFF	TGTGCCAGCAGCTTGGTACTAGCGGGAGGAGCTGGGGAGCTGTTTTTT
once	TRBJ2-2	TRBV4-2	TRBD2	CASRLGLAGGYTGELFF	TGTGCCAGCAGACTCGGACTAGCGGGAGGTTATACCGGGGAGCTGTTTTTT
NA	TRBJ1-1	TRBV18	NA	CASSLHKGDTEAFF	TGTGCCAGCTCACTACACAAAGGGGACACTGAAGCTTTCTTT
NA	TRBJ2-7	TRBV2	TRBD1	CASSADRGSEQYF	TGTGCCAGCAGTGCGGACAGGGGGTCCGAGCAGTACTTC
NA	TRBJ2-2	TRBV6-4	NA	CASSASSVYTGELFF	TGTGCCAGCAGCGCTTCTAGCGTCTACACCGGGGAGCTGTTTTTT
NA	TRBJ2-1	TRBV7-6	TRBD2	CASSLAQGGRGGLSNEQFF	TGTGCCAGCAGCTTAGCGCAAGGAGGTCGGGGGGGCTTATCTAATGAGCAGTTCTTC
NA	TRBJ2-3	TRBV6-6	NA	CASSYSRELGTQYF	TGTGCCAGCAGTTACTCGAGGGAGCTGGGTACGCAGTATTTT
NA	TRBJ2-7	TRBV30	NA	CAWRGAWPETYEQYF	TGTGCCTGGAGGGGGGCGTGGCCGGAGACCTACGAGCAGTACTTC
NA	TRBJ2-7	TRBV10-3	NA	CASATSSTYEQYF	TGTGCCAGCGCAACTAGCTCCACCTACGAGCAGTACTTC
NA	TRBJ1-5	TRBV30	TRBD1	CAWRIGTGGLYSNQPQHF	TGTGCCTGGAGAATCGGGACAGGGGGATTATATAGCAATCAGCCCCAGCATTTT
NA	TRBJ2-1	TRBV7-8	TRBD1	CASSLAFAGGSYNEQFF	TGTGCCAGCAGCTTAGCATTTGCAGGGGGCTCCTACAATGAGCAGTTCTTC
NA	TRBJ2-7	TRBV18	NA	CASSLRGPGLPSSYEQYF	TGTGCCAGCTCCCTCAGGGGTCCGGGACTACCGAGCTCCTACGAGCAGTACTTC
NA	TRBJ2-5	TRBV4-3	NA	CASSLRQQETQYF	TGCGCCAGCAGCCTTAGACAGCAAGAGACCCAGTACTTC
NA	TRBJ2-2	TRBV14	NA	CASSQVRNTGELFF	TGTGCCAGCAGCCAAGTCCGTAACACCGGGGAGCTGTTTTTT
NA	TRBJ2-2	TRBV2	TRBD2	CASSGDYNTGELFF	TGTGCCAGCAGCGGGGACTACAACACCGGGGAGCTGTTTTTT
NA	TRBJ1-1	TRBV30	NA	CAWSITWDTKNTEAFF	TGTGCCTGGAGTATAACCTGGGACACTAAGAACACTGAAGCTTTCTTT
NA	TRBJ1-1	TRBV13	NA	CASSQNRGMNTEAFF	TGTGCCAGCAGCCAGAATAGGGGAATGAACACTGAAGCTTTCTTT
NA	TRBJ2-5	TRBV7-6	TRBD2	CASSLEVAGGDETQYF	TGTGCCAGCAGCTTGGAAGTAGCGGGGGGGGACGAGACCCAGTACTTC
NA	TRBJ1-6	TRBV7-8	NA	CASRVAPTDNSPLHF	TGTGCCAGCAGAGTTGCCCCGACAGATAATTCACCCCTCCACTTT
NA	TRBJ2-7	TRBV15	TRBD1	CATSRDRTGLEQYF	TGTGCCACCAGCAGAGATCGGACAGGCCTCGAGCAGTACTTC
NA	TRBJ1-5	TRBV7-9	NA	CASSESESWQPQHF	TGTGCCAGCAGCGAAAGCGAAAGTTGGCAGCCCCAGCATTTT
once	TRBJ2-7	TRBV2	NA	CASRAPTYEQYF	TGTGCCAGCAGGGCTCCGACCTACGAGCAGTACTTC
once	TRBJ2-6	TRBV19	NA	CASSRGGGANVLTF	TGTGCCAGTAGTAGAGGGGGTGGGGCCAACGTCCTGACTTTC
NA	TRBJ1-4	TRBV11-2	NA	CASSWGQTNEKLFF	TGTGCCAGCAGCTGGGGGCAAACTAATGAAAAACTGTTTTTT
NA	TRBJ2-5	TRBV11-2	TRBD1	CASSLETGAGQETQYF	TGTGCCAGCAGCTTAGAGACAGGGGCAGGGCAAGAGACCCAGTACTTC
NA	TRBJ2-7	TRBV2	TRBD1	CASQTGFHEQYF	TGTGCCAGCCAGACAGGGTTCCACGAGCAGTACTTC
NA	TRBJ1-1	TRBV7-2	NA	CASSYGSTEAFF	TGTGCCAGCAGCTATGGGAGCACTGAAGCTTTCTTT
NA	TRBJ2-1	TRBV25-1	NA	CASSEPSSVDEQFF	TGTGCCAGCAGTGAACCGTCGTCGGTCGATGAGCAGTTCTTC
NA	TRBJ2-7	TRBV5-4	NA	CASTQGITTYEQYF	TGTGCCAGCACCCAGGGGATTACCACCTACGAGCAGTACTTC
once	TRBJ2-2	TRBV5-1	TRBD2	CASSVLAGAPGELFF	TGCGCCAGCAGCGTACTAGCGGGAGCCCCCGGGGAGCTGTTTTTT
NA	TRBJ2-2	TRBV4-2	NA	CASSQGDGGRNGELFF	TGTGCCAGCAGCCAAGGAGACGGGGGAAGGAACGGGGAGCTGTTTTTT
NA	TRBJ2-2	TRBV11-2	NA	CASGVARGVGELFF	TGTGCCAGCGGCGTGGCCAGGGGAGTCGGGGAGCTGTTTTTT
NA	TRBJ2-6	TRBV5-1	NA	CASSLGHLSGANVLTF	TGCGCCAGCAGCTTGGGGCACCTCTCTGGGGCCAACGTCCTGACTTTC
NA	TRBJ2-7	TRBV27	TRBD1	CASSLGQANEQYF	TGTGCCAGCAGCCTAGGACAGGCCAACGAGCAGTACTTC
NA	TRBJ1-1	TRBV7-6	TRBD1	CASSLGGGGYEAFF	TGTGCCAGCAGCCTAGGGGGCGGGGGATATGAAGCTTTCTTT
NA	TRBJ1-4	TRBV28	NA	CASSLARAGNEKLFF	TGTGCCAGCAGTCTGGCCAGGGCAGGGAATGAAAAACTGTTTTTT
NA	TRBJ2-1	TRBV27	NA	CASSILSGDLYNEQFF	TGTGCCAGCAGTATACTGTCAGGGGATCTCTACAATGAGCAGTTCTTC
NA	TRBJ2-3	TRBV5-1	TRBD2	CASSSPSGSSTDTQYF	TGCGCCAGCAGCTCCCCTAGCGGGTCGAGCACAGATACGCAGTATTTT
NA	TRBJ1-2	TRBV29-1	TRBD1	CSVEAGGLLNYGYTF	TGCAGCGTTGAGGCAGGGGGCCTGTTAAACTATGGCTACACCTTC
few	TRBJ2-1	TRBV27	TRBD1	CASSPGTGRTNEQFF	TGTGCCAGCAGTCCCGGGACAGGGAGGACGAATGAGCAGTTCTTC
NA	TRBJ2-5	TRBV5-1	NA	CASSFGGLPRETQYF	TGCGCCAGCAGCTTCGGTGGACTCCCGAGGGAGACCCAGTACTTC
NA	TRBJ1-5	TRBV19	TRBD1	CASSAFQGENQPQHF	TGTGCCAGTAGCGCGTTCCAGGGGGAGAATCAGCCCCAGCATTTT
NA	TRBJ1-6	TRBV23-1	NA	CAISPDRMDSYNSPLHF	TGCGCCATCAGCCCCGACAGGATGGATTCCTATAATTCACCCCTCCACTTT
NA	TRBJ1-2	TRBV27	NA	CASSSTLVGGRRYGYTF	TGTGCCAGCAGTTCAACCCTCGTGGGGGGGCGACGCTATGGCTACACCTTC
NA	TRBJ2-2	TRBV4-2	TRBD2	CASSQPGTSPPGELFF	TGTGCCAGCAGCCAGCCCGGGACTAGCCCTCCGGGGGAGCTGTTTTTT
once	TRBJ2-2	TRBV9	TRBD1	CASSPRQGAVGHTGELFF	TGTGCCAGCAGCCCCCGACAGGGGGCAGTGGGCCACACCGGGGAGCTGTTTTTT
once	TRBJ1-1	TRBV7-9	NA	CSSSLAIGTEAFF	TGTTCCAGCAGCTTAGCTATCGGGACTGAAGCTTTCTTT
NA	TRBJ2-6	TRBV7-9	TRBD2	CASSLAGGPGANVLTF	TGTGCCAGCAGCTTAGCGGGAGGGCCTGGGGCCAACGTCCTGACTTTC
NA	TRBJ2-1	TRBV15	NA	CATSNYRNEQFF	TGTGCCACCAGCAACTACCGGAATGAGCAGTTCTTC
NA	TRBJ2-5	TRBV2	TRBD2	CASSGGGALETQYF	TGTGCCAGCTCGGGCGGGGGGGCGTTAGAGACCCAGTACTTC
NA	TRBJ2-7	TRBV7-9	TRBD1	CASSFTDRGHYEQYF	TGTGCCAGCAGCTTTACTGACAGGGGACACTACGAGCAGTACTTC
NA	TRBJ1-1	TRBV2	TRBD1	CASSGGQGTEAFF	TGTGCCAGCAGTGGCGGACAGGGAACTGAAGCTTTCTTT